This note documents a single T cell receptor beta chain sequence. The clone's antigen remains unknown. No quality values exist for individual bases; no much larger clone is one base distant. This sample is part of a study of blood T cell repertoires in COVID-19 (dated by TCRdb to about 2020). Concerning the study at large: Samples covering the acute and convalescent phases of COVID-19 were provided by collaborators in the United States, Italy and Spain. HLA class I and class II types, where available, came from metadata supplied by the sample provider rather than from assay-based typing. Samples were obtained from the ongoing ImmuneRACE study (first 160 participants) and from some 1,200 subjects provided by 6 global collaborators. The dataset comprised deeply sampled blood TCRbeta repertoires from subjects exposed to, actively infected with, or recovered from COVID-19. The prospective study material was composed of cDNA or gDNA derived from T cells, B-cell-depleted T cells, or PBMCs. Nearly every sample came with metadata listing a de-identified subject ID, COVID-19 status, age in years and sex. The repertoires were released in a freely available public database intended as a resource for research on the immune response to SARS-CoV-2. The full study reports these points: How much clinical and demographic metadata was included differed by source and by participant, and the metadata was provided uncurated.

The collaborating institutions used their own protocols to collect whole blood in K2EDTA tubes. For TCRbeta analysis, collaborators shipped samples as frozen whole blood, isolated PBMCs, or DNA extracted from either of those sample types. TCRbeta CDR3 regions were amplified from genomic DNA by means of the immunoSEQ Assay, a bias-controlled multiplex PCR. The published analysis was carried out like this. Nucleated cell counts per sample were estimated from amplification of reference gene primers within the assay. Sequence reads were collapsed and filtered to measure the absolute abundance of every unique TCRbeta CDR3 rearrangement. For each sample, productive Simpson clonality was calculated as the square root of Simpson's diversity index over productive rearrangements. TCRdb provides this immuneACCESS table in a form limited to in-frame rearrangements. Some clones are lacking; in checked studies, under half of them reflect an unresolved V gene, and why the rest are absent is not known. Clonal size and the V and J genes are those of that table, whereas D and trimming came from the DNA. Across this sample there are tens of thousands of clones, with around 85% seen only once. The ten largest clones represent 5.1% of the sample.

This sequence originates from a man older than 75 with acute or convalescent COVID-19. Sequencing input: peripheral blood.

The CDR3 reads as follows: CASIPGSGIYNIQYF. Read as DNA, the sequence is TGTGCCAGCATACCGGGGAGCGGGATATATAACATTCAGTACTTC. This sequence uses TRBV3-1 (or the pseudogene TRBV3-2) and TRBJ2-4; TRBD2 lines up with 7 middle nucleotides. CDR1 and CDR2 (LGHDT, YNNKEL) derive from the germline V gene (reference sequence). The CDR3 contains 15 residues, cysteine and phenylalanine counted. Only the CDR3 DNA stays, 45 bases, in frame from base 1. Here V drops 7 bases and J drops 7 bases, and the junction holds 13 bases not matched to any gene.